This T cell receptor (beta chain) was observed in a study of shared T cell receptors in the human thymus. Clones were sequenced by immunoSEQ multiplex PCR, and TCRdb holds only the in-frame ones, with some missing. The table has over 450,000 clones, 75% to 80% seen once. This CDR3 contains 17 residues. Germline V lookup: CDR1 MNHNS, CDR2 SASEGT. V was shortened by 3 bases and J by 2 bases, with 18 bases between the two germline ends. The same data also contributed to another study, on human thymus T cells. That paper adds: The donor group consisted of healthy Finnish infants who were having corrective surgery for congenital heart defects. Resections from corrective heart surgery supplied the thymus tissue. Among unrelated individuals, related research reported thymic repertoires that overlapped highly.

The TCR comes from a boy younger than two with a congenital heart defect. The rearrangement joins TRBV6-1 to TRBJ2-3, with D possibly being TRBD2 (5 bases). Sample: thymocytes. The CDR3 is CASSEAHQEDPTDTQYF. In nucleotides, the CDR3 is TGTGCCAGCAGTGAGGCCCATCAGGAGGATCCCACAGATACGCAGTATTTT.